This T cell receptor (beta chain) was profiled in a study of tumor and adjacent non-tumor tissue in lung cancer. Notes on the study in general: Significantly higher TCR diversity was found in tumor than normal lung.

No cell sorting was done before RNA was extracted from the tissue. TCRbeta libraries were built with three rounds of nested PCR, modified from ARM-PCR. MiXCR was run by TCRdb on the multiplex PCR reads, yielding one entry per CDR3 protein. The data show about 82,000 distinct CDR3 sequences, over 75% seen once. To note about this clonotype: Antigen specificity is unknown. With a much larger clone just one base away, this may be a read error.

The sequencing sample was made of lung tumor tissue. The TCR was taken from a woman aged 50 to 60 with non-small cell lung cancer.

The CDR3 spells CSAARGGNTEASF. The CDR3 nucleotides read TGCAGTGCAGCCAGGGGGGGGAACACTGAAGCTTCCTTT. This chain joins TRBV20-1 and TRBJ1-1; 7 bases fit TRBD1. The CDR3 runs 13 residues. Germline V gene data show CDR1 as DFQATT and CDR2 as SNEGSKA (reference sequence).